The TCR beta chain described here comes from a study of cytomegalovirus exposure and HLA in healthy donors. The CDR3 contains 16 residues. Germline trimming cut 6 bases from V and 3 bases from J; bases unmatched to any gene: 4. Germline CDR1 MDHEN, CDR2 SYDVKM. Sequenced by immunoSEQ multiplex PCR; TCRdb stores in-frame clones only, minus some. The sample gives tens of thousands of clones, just under 95% of which show up once; about 6.4% is in the top ten. About this clone itself: Its antigen remains unknown.

Findings and caveats of the study: In vitro confirmation showed three CMV-associated chains to be CMV antigen specific. The study flagged around 150 TCR beta chains as cytomegalovirus-associated.

The specimen was PBMCs. The rearrangement uses TRBV28 and TRBJ2-3; 15 bases map to TRBD2. This TCR derives from a young woman in good health and CMV-seropositive. DNA for the CDR3: TGTGCCAGCAGAAAGGGACTAGCGGGAGGAACAGATACGCAGTATTTT. Translated: CASRKGLAGGTDTQYF.